The text below deals with one TCR beta chain. Generated by immunoSEQ multiplex PCR, the TCRdb table keeps only in-frame clones and is missing some. The sample holds fewer than 1.6 million clones, about 98.5% seen once. These data belong to a study of shared clonotypes between healthy human individuals. It was into CD45RA+ naive and CD45RA-negative memory subsets that the CD4+ cells were split. The CDR3 totals 13 residues. Germline CDR1 KGHSH, CDR2 LQKENI. V was pared by 5 bases and J by 8 bases, with 16 bases between. The chain recombines TRBV18 with TRBJ2-7; D may correspond to TRBD1 or TRBD2 (5 bases each). The clonotype originates from a young man in good health. Material for sequencing was naive CD4+ T cells sorted from blood. Subset indicated: CD45RA+ positively selected. The CDR3 here is CASSTSGTPKQYF. The CDR3 nucleotides are TGTGCCAGCTCAACTTCCGGGACCCCAAAGCAGTACTTC.